A single sample gave rise to the 8 T cell receptor beta chains below, sequenced in a study of CD8+ T cells in alopecia areata. Treatment noted: oral pan-JAK inhibitor, 5-10 mg twice daily. Extracted RNA was reverse transcribed, and the resulting cDNA served as sequencing template. Clones were read by immunoSEQ multiplex PCR, and TCRdb kept only the in-frame ones, dropping some. Of 200,000 to 250,000 clones listed, 50% to 70% are singletons. Source: CD4+ T cells sorted from blood, taken at week 4, from a patient treated with tofacitinib. The receptors come from a human donor with alopecia areata.

V gene TRBV5-1 combines with J gene TRBJ1-1, with D uncertain. CDR3 length equals 14 residues. Trimming took off 4 bases at V and 4 bases at J, with 14 bases between the two ends. Per germline, CDR1 SGHRS and CDR2 YFSETQ. The CDR3 region has the DNA TGCGCCAGCAGCCCCGGTGGGTTGGGCACTGAAGCTTTCTTT. Protein: CASSPGGLGTEAFF. Together with reference TRBV5-1 and TRBJ1-1, the CDR3 gives the full variable domain: KAGVTQTPRYLIKTRGQQVTLSCSPISGHRSVSWYQQTPGQGLQFLFEYFSETQRNKGNFPGRFSGRQFSNSRSEMNVSTLELGDSALYLCASSPGGLGTEAFFGQGTRLTVV.

This clone has only one observation. The chain is built from TRBV25-1 and TRBJ2-5, with D perhaps matching TRBD1 (6 bases). Trimming pared 7 bases from V and 2 bases from J, leaving 11 bases between. CDR3 size: 13 residues. Germline CDR1 is MGHDK and CDR2 is SYGVNS. This chain's CDR3 is CASMGHFQETQYF. CDR3 in DNA: TGTGCCAGCATGGGACACTTTCAAGAGACCCAGTACTTC.

This sequence joins TRBV29-1 and TRBJ2-1; D unclear. The germline V gene has CDR1 SQVTM and CDR2 ANQGSEA. Trimming took off 2 bases at V and 10 bases at J, with 9 bases between the two ends. CDR3 size: 11 residues. CDR3 in DNA: TGCAGCGTTGAACTCTGGGAAGAGCAGTTCTTC. Protein sequence: CSVELWEEQFF.

The J gene is TRBJ1-2, the V gene TRBV6-5; D not certain. With 2 bases removed from V and 4 bases from J, the gap between germline ends came to 8 bases. Germline values: CDR1 MNHEY, CDR2 SVGAGI. This CDR3 is built from 13 residues. The CDR3 protein is CASSYGETYGYTF. The CDR3 bases are TGTGCCAGCAGTTACGGGGAGACCTATGGCTACACCTTC.

The rearrangement joins TRBV5-1 to TRBJ2-3; 11 bases fit TRBD1. The germline gives CDR1 SGHRS, CDR2 YFSETQ. This CDR3 has 14 amino acids. Trimming cost V 4 bases and J 8 bases; bases outside gene matches: 6. CDR3 sequence: CASSTGQGAGTQYF. The CDR3 DNA is TGCGCCAGCAGCACTGGACAGGGGGCGGGTACGCAGTATTTT.

This chain uses TRBV25-1 with TRBJ2-3, with 9 bases matching TRBD1. Losses at the gene ends were 8 bases for V and 3 bases for J; bases not matched to a gene: 9. Germline V gene lookup returns CDR1 MGHDK and CDR2 SYGVNS. The CDR3 runs to 15 residues. The CDR3 region is CASATPGQGTDTQYF. CDR3 bases: TGTGCCAGCGCCACTCCAGGACAGGGGACAGATACGCAGTATTTT. Full variable domain (rest looked up from reference TRBV25-1 and TRBJ2-3): EADIYQTPRYLVIGTGKKITLECSQTMGHDKMYWYQQDPGMELHLIHYSYGVNSTEKGDLSSESTVSRIRTEHFPLTLESARPSHTSQYLCASATPGQGTDTQYFGPGTRLTVL.

A remark on this clone: The conserved closing phenylalanine or tryptophan is absent in this CDR3, likely reflecting a read error. The chain recombines TRBV25-1 with TRBJ2-7; 10 bases are a match to TRBD1. The CDR3 contains 15 residues. The trim removed 4 bases at V and 3 bases at J, leaving 6 bases unmatched. CDR1 and CDR2 (germline): MGHDK, SYGVNS. The CDR3: CASSAAGQGLYEQYL. The DNA of the CDR3 is TGTGCCAGCAGTGCGGCGGGACAGGGGCTCTACGAGCAGTACCTC.

This clone was seen only a few times. J is TRBJ2-7 and V is TRBV21-1; the D call in the table, TRBD1, was not verified against the DNA. TRBV21-1 is shown as a pseudogene. The length of the CDR3 is 14 residues. CDR3 loop: CASSKGTVSGEQYF. CDR3 nucleotide sequence: TGTGCCAGCAGCAAGGGGACAGTATCGGGCGAGCAGTACTTC.